These T cell receptor beta chains were read from a single sample in a study of radiotherapy plus CTLA-4 blockade in lung cancer. Assay: immunoSEQ multiplex PCR; the TCRdb copy retains only in-frame clones and omits some. Among 100,000 to 150,000 clones listed, more than 65% were seen once. Source: peripheral blood, taken from a patient treated with radiotherapy plus ipilimumab. The receptors here all came from a human donor with non-small cell lung cancer who had a partial response to radiotherapy plus ipilimumab. Each CDR3 is given with its conserved first and last residue. A D gene is named only where the DNA matches it firmly. Size tells how often a clone was seen (once, few, many) or the class of an expanded clone, and some rows leave it out.

j_call v_call d_call clone_size cdr3_nt cdr3_aa
TRBJ1-1 TRBV5-1 TRBD1 . TGCGCCAGCAGCGGAGGGACAGGGGCCACTGAAGCTTTCTTT CASSGGTGATEAFF
TRBJ2-3 TRBV6-5 TRBD2 once TGTGCCAGCAGTTCGACTAGCGGGAGTTTTACAGATACGCAGTATTTT CASSSTSGSFTDTQYF
TRBJ2-1 TRBV27 TRBD1 . TGTGCCAGCAGTTTGGACAGGGGGCATATTGAGCAGTTCTTC CASSLDRGHIEQFF
TRBJ2-1 TRBV27 TRBD2 . TGTGCCAGCAGTTGGACGGGAGGACTTGGTGAGCAGTTCTTC CASSWTGGLGEQFF
TRBJ2-1 TRBV19 . . TGTGCCAGTACTTTAGACGGAGGGGGGGGTGAGCAGTTCTTC CASTLDGGGGEQFF
TRBJ1-5 TRBV5-6 . . TGTGCCAGCAGCTACGGACAAGACGATCCGCCCCAGCATTTT CASSYGQDDPPQHF
TRBJ1-1 TRBV18 TRBD1 . TGTGCCAGCTCATCAGGGGGTTCAACTGAAGCTTTCTTT CASSSGGSTEAFF
TRBJ2-2 TRBV27 TRBD1 . TGTGCCAGCACCTCAGGGGACAGGGAGTTTGGTTTCGCCGGGGAGCTGTTTTTT CASTSGDREFGFAGELFF
TRBJ2-7 TRBV27 TRBD2 . TGTGCCAGCCATGGTATAGCGGGAGCGCGGGAGCAGTACTTC CASHGIAGAREQYF
TRBJ1-1 TRBV4-1 . . TGCGCCAGCAGCCAAGGTCAGAACATGAACACTGAAGCTTTCTTT CASSQGQNMNTEAFF
TRBJ2-2 TRBV15 TRBD1 . TGTGCCACCAGCAGAGGAAGGACAGGGTTAACCGGGGAGCTGTTTTTT CATSRGRTGLTGELFF
TRBJ2-4 TRBV5-1 . . TGCGCCAGCAGCTTGGACGTTAGCGCGGCCAAAAACATTCAGTACTTC CASSLDVSAAKNIQYF
TRBJ2-1 TRBV7-6 . . TGTGCCAGCAGCGACACGCAACCCAATGAGCAGTTCTTC CASSDTQPNEQFF
TRBJ2-1 TRBV19 . . TGTGCCAGTAAGTCTAATGAAAGATATGAGCAGTTCTTC CASKSNERYEQFF
TRBJ1-6 TRBV6-5 TRBD1 . TGTGCCAGCAGTTACTCGCTTCGACAGGGAGTTTCACCCCTCCACTTT CASSYSLRQGVSPLHF
TRBJ2-1 TRBV27 TRBD2 . TGTGCCAGCAGTTTAGCGGGAGGGCCGCTCTACAATGAGCAGTTCTTC CASSLAGGPLYNEQFF
TRBJ2-5 TRBV28 TRBD2 . TGTGCCAGCAGTTCCGGACGGACTAGTCGGGTCCAAGAGACCCAGTACTTC CASSSGRTSRVQETQYF
TRBJ1-1 TRBV6-5 . . TGTGCCAGCAGTGAGGGAGGGTTGGACACTGAAGCTTTCTTT CASSEGGLDTEAFF
TRBJ2-7 TRBV5-4 . . TGTGCCAGCAGCCCTCCTGGGCCCTACGAGCAGTACTTC CASSPPGPYEQYF
TRBJ2-5 TRBV19 . . TGTGCCAGTAGGACTTCCTCGCAAGAGACCCAGTACTTC CASRTSSQETQYF
TRBJ1-4 TRBV28 TRBD1 once TGTGCCAGCAGATCCAGGGGGGAAAAACTGTTTTTT CASRSRGEKLFF
TRBJ1-4 TRBV7-2 . few TGTGCCAGCAGCTTAGTAGGGGCGGATAATGAAAAACTGTTTTTT CASSLVGADNEKLFF
TRBJ2-4 TRBV2 TRBD1 . TGTGCCAGCAGAGGGACAGGGAGGAGTTCCAAAAACATTCAGTACTTC CASRGTGRSSKNIQYF
TRBJ2-3 TRBV27 . once TGTGCCAGCACTAGCGCAGATACGCAGTATTTT CASTSADTQYF
TRBJ1-1 TRBV5-1 TRBD1 once TGCGCCAGCAGCTTCGGGACAGGGGGCTTTTCGGACACTGAAGCTTTCTTT CASSFGTGGFSDTEAFF
TRBJ1-1 TRBV6-5 . . TGTGCCAGCAGTTACTCGATTTCCGCGGTGAACACTGAAGCTTTCTTT CASSYSISAVNTEAFF
TRBJ2-2 TRBV6-5 TRBD1 . TGTGCCAGCAGTTCCCGGGACAGGCGGACCGGGGAGCTGTTTTTT CASSSRDRRTGELFF
TRBJ1-5 TRBV19 . . TGTGCCAGTAGTATAGTCGGCAGGGGCCGTAATAGCAATCAGCCCCAGCATTTT CASSIVGRGRNSNQPQHF
TRBJ1-3 TRBV6-1 TRBD1 . TGTGCCAGCAGTCTAACAGGGGGGGGGACCATATATTTT CASSLTGGGTIYF
TRBJ1-4 TRBV5-1 . once TGCGCCAGCAGCAGAGGGATAGCTGGTAATGAAAAACTGTTTTTT CASSRGIAGNEKLFF
TRBJ2-1 TRBV5-6 TRBD2 . TGTGCCAGCAGCTTGACCGGGAGGACCTCCTACAATGAGCAGTTCTTC CASSLTGRTSYNEQFF
TRBJ2-5 TRBV6-1 . . TGTGCCAGCAGTGAATCTGGGGCCGGGGAGACCCAGTACTTC CASSESGAGETQYF
TRBJ1-3 TRBV7-6 . . TGTGCCAGCAGCTTAGACAGGGTACCGGGAAACACCATATATTTT CASSLDRVPGNTIYF
TRBJ2-1 TRBV4-1 . few TGCGCCAGCAGCCAAGGTCGTCCCTCCTACAATGAGCAGTTCTTC CASSQGRPSYNEQFF
TRBJ1-5 TRBV19 . . TGTGCCAGTAGTATCAGCGCAGCGGGGAATCAGCCCCAGCATTTT CASSISAAGNQPQHF